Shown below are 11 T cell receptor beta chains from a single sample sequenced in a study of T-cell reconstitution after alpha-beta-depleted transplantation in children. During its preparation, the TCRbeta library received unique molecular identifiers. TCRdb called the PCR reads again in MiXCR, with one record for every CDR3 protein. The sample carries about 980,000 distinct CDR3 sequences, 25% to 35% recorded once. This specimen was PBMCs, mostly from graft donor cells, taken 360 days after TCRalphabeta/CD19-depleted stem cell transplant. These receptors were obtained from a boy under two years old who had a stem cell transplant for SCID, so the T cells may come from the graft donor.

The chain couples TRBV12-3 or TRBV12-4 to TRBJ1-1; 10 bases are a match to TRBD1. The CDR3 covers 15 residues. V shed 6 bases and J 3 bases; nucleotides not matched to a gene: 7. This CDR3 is CASRGDRGWDTEAFF. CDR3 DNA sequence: TGTGCCAGCAGGGGGGACAGGGGATGGGACACTGAAGCTTTCTTT.

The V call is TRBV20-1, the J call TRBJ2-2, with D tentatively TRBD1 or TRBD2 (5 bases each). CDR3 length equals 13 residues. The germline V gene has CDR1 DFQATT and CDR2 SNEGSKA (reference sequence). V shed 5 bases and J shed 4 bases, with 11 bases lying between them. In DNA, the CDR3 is TGCAGTGCTCCGGGGCTTGGCACCGGGGAGCTGTTTTTT. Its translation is CSAPGLGTGELFF.

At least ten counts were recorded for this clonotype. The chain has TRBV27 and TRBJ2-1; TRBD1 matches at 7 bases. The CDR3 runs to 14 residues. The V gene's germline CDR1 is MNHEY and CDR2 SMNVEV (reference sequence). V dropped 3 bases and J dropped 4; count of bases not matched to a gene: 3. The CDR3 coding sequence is TGTGCCAGCAGTTTGAGCAGGGGGTACAATGAGCAGTTCTTC. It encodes CASSLSRGYNEQFF.

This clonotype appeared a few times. The DNA for the CDR3 is TGTGCCAGCGGCATTCGGGAGACCCAGTACTTC. Its translation: CASGIRETQYF. The chain joins TRBV5-6 to TRBJ2-5; D is unclear. The CDR3 has 11 amino acids. Germline lookup yields CDR1 SGHDT and CDR2 YYEEEE. The V gene lost 7 bases and the J gene lost 5 bases, with 9 bases spanning the gap.

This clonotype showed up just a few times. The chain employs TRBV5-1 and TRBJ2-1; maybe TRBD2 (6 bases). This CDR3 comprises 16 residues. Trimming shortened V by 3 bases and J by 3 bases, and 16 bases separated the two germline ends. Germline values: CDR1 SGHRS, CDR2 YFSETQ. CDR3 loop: CASSWAPGTDYNEQFF. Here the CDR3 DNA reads TGCGCCAGCAGCTGGGCCCCAGGGACTGACTACAATGAGCAGTTCTTC.

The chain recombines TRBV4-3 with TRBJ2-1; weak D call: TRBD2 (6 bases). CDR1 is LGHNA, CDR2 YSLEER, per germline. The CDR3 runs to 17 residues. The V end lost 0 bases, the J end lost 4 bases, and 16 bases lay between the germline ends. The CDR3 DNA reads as TGCGCCAGCAGCCAAGATACCCTCCGGGGGTTATACAATGAGCAGTTCTTC. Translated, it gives CASSQDTLRGLYNEQFF.

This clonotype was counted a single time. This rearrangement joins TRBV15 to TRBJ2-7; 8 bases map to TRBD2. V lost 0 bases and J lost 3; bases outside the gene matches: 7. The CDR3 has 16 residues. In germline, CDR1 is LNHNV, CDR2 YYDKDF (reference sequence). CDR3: CATSRDLSGGYYEQYF. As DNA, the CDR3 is TGTGCCACCAGCAGAGATCTAAGCGGGGGATACTACGAGCAGTACTTC.

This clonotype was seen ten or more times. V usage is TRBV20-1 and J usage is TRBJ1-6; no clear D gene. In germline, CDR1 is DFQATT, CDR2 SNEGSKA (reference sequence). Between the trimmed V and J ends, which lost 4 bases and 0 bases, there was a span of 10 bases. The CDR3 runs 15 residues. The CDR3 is CSANRELSYNSPLHF. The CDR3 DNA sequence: TGCAGTGCTAATCGCGAACTCTCCTATAATTCACCCCTCCACTTT.

The CDR3 loop reads CASSWSQGSSGNTIYF. The CDR3 DNA reads as TGTGCCAGCAGCTGGTCACAGGGAAGCTCGGGAAACACCATATATTTT. The V call is TRBV7-9, the J call TRBJ1-3, with a weak D call TRBD1 (6 bases). This CDR3 has 16 residues. CDR1 and CDR2 (germline): SEHNR, FQNEAQ (reference sequence). V was pared by 4 bases and J by 4 bases, with 17 bases between. The full variable domain, rest sourced from reference TRBV7-9 and TRBJ1-3, is DTGVSQNPRHKITKRGQNVTFRCDPISEHNRLYWYRQTLGQGPEFLTYFQNEAQLEKSRLLSDRFSAERPKGSFSTLEIQRTEQGDSAMYLCASSWSQGSSGNTIYFGEGSWLTVV.

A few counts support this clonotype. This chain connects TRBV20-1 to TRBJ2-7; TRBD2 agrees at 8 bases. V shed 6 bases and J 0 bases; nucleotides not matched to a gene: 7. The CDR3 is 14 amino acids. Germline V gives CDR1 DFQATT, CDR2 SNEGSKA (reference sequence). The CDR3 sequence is CSAIGLAPSYEQYF. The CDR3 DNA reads TGCAGTGCCATTGGACTAGCCCCCTCCTACGAGCAGTACTTC.

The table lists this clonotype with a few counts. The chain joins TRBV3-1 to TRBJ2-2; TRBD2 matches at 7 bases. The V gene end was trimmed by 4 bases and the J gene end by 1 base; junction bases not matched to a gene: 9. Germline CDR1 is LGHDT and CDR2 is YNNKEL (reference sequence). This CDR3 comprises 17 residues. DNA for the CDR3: TGTGCCAGCAGCCCGGAGGTGGTAGCGGGGAACACCGGGGAGCTGTTTTTT. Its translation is CASSPEVVAGNTGELFF.